Listed below are T cell receptor beta chains from one sample, sequenced in a study of T cell responses to AZD1222 COVID-19 vaccine. Repertoires were generated with immunoSEQ multiplex PCR, while TCRdb's copy carries only in-frame clones and drops some. Of tens of thousands of clones listed, roughly 88% were seen once; the top ten hold roughly 5%. Sample: peripheral blood, taken on day 0 of MenACWY control vaccination. These receptors were collected from an adult in good health. CDR3s include the opening cysteine and the closing phenylalanine or tryptophan. D genes are given only for firm matches. The size field is filled for only some rows; it gives once, few, many or a size class.

DNA	CDR3	size	D	V	J
TGTGCCAGCAGTTCCCGCGGGACAGCACTCCACTTT	CASSSRGTALHF	few	TRBD1	TRBV12-3/TRBV12-4	TRBJ1-6
TGTGCCAGCAGTTCCTACAGGGGGTGGTACGAGCAGTACTTC	CASSSYRGWYEQYF	NA	TRBD1	TRBV6-5	TRBJ2-7
TGTGCCAGCAGCCCTAGACAGGCCTATGGCTACACCTTC	CASSPRQAYGYTF	NA	NA	TRBV7-2	TRBJ1-2
TGTGCCAGCAGCTACATTGGGGAGCGGGGGGGCGATACGCAGTATTTT	CASSYIGERGGDTQYF	NA	TRBD2	TRBV5-5	TRBJ2-3
TGCGCCAGCAGCCAAGGTCAGGGGGCTTACAATGAGCAGTTCTTC	CASSQGQGAYNEQFF	NA	TRBD1	TRBV4-3	TRBJ2-1
TGCGCCAGCAGCCAAGAACCGGCCCGGGTATCGACTGAAGCTTTCTTT	CASSQEPARVSTEAFF	NA	NA	TRBV4-1	TRBJ1-1
TGTGCCAGCAGCCTGTTGGGGACTAGCGGGACGACTAGCACAGATACGCAGTATTTT	CASSLLGTSGTTSTDTQYF	NA	TRBD2	TRBV11-3	TRBJ2-3
TGCGCCAGCAGCGTCGGACAGGGCGAGTCTGAAAAACTGTTTTTT	CASSVGQGESEKLFF	NA	TRBD1	TRBV5-1	TRBJ1-4
TGTGCCATCAGTGAGCTACGCACCGGGGAGCTGTTTTTT	CAISELRTGELFF	NA	NA	TRBV10-3	TRBJ2-2
TGTGCCACCAGCAGGACTATACCTAGTAGCCCAGATACGCAGTATTTT	CATSRTIPSSPDTQYF	NA	NA	TRBV15	TRBJ2-3
TGTGCCAGCAGCTCGTCCGGGACAAGGCTCAGTGAAAAACTGTTTTTT	CASSSSGTRLSEKLFF	NA	NA	TRBV7-9	TRBJ1-4
TGCGCCAGCAGCTTGGATGTCAGGAGTGGATCACCCCTCCACTTT	CASSLDVRSGSPLHF	few	NA	TRBV5-1	TRBJ1-6
TGTGCCAGCAGTTACGGAAGAGTGGGAGAAGCTTTCTTT	CASSYGRVGEAFF	NA	NA	TRBV6-2/TRBV6-3	TRBJ1-1
TGTGCCAGCAGCTCCGGACTACCGGGAGAGCAGTTCTTC	CASSSGLPGEQFF	NA	NA	TRBV7-2	TRBJ2-1
TGTGCCAGCTCACCTTTACCCGGGACATATGCAACTAATGAAAAACTGTTTTTT	CASSPLPGTYATNEKLFF	NA	NA	TRBV18	TRBJ1-4
TGTGCCAGTAGTATAGGCCAAACGGGGTACGAGCAGTACTTC	CASSIGQTGYEQYF	once	NA	TRBV19	TRBJ2-7
TGTGCCAGCAGTTCCGGGACAGGGGGCATCGGGGAGCTGTTTTTT	CASSSGTGGIGELFF	NA	TRBD1	TRBV7-6	TRBJ2-2
TGCAGCTCATGGCTAGCGGGGGGGTTGAATAATGAGCAGTTCTTC	CSSWLAGGLNNEQFF	NA	TRBD2	TRBV29-1	TRBJ2-1
TGTGCCAGCATTAAGAACACCGGGGAGCTGTTTTTT	CASIKNTGELFF	NA	NA	TRBV6-5	TRBJ2-2
TGTGCCAGCAGCTTCCTTGGCTTGGGTAGCACAGATACGCAGTATTTT	CASSFLGLGSTDTQYF	NA	NA	TRBV7-2	TRBJ2-3
TGTGCCAGCAGCCGCGGTCCGCCAAGGTCCTATGGCTACACCTTC	CASSRGPPRSYGYTF	NA	NA	TRBV6-5	TRBJ1-2
TGTGCCAGTAGTATTCAGGCAGGGGGGAGCACTGAAGCTTTCTTT	CASSIQAGGSTEAFF	NA	TRBD1	TRBV19	TRBJ1-1